What follows is one T cell receptor (beta chain) and its context. This sample was taken from a study of shared clonotypes between healthy human individuals. As defined, naive CD8 cells were CD45RO-negative and positively selected for CCR7, with terminally differentiated effector memory CD45RA+ cells excluded. Template for every sorted-subset replicate PCR totaled about 200 ng DNA, tens of thousands of T cell genomes. Some clones are missing from TCRdb's copy, which holds only in-frame ones; the method was immunoSEQ multiplex PCR. Here the sample spans about 1.9 million clones, 85% to 95% being singletons. This sequence was found in a man aged 18-30 years in good health. Some clones in this sample may be carry-over from other donors' samples. The sample consisted of naive CD8+ T cells from PBMCs.

CDR3 sequence: CASSSWVASNQPQHF. The CDR3 nucleotides are TGTGCCAGCAGTTCTTGGGTGGCGAGCAATCAGCCCCAGCATTTT. The chain has TRBV28 and TRBJ1-5; unclear D gene. V lost 4 bases and J lost 1, with 11 bases in between. The CDR3 has 15 amino acids. CDR1 and CDR2 (germline): MDHEN, SYDVKM.